The 23 T cell receptor beta chains reported below all come from one sample, sequenced in a study of T-cell memory formation after mild COVID-19. TCRdb re-called the 5' RACE reads through MiXCR, storing one row per CDR3 protein. The sample carries 7,300 or so distinct CDR3 sequences, 58% recorded once. Sequencing was performed on PBMCs or a T cell subset sorted from them (not recorded which). The receptors were sampled from an adult who had mild COVID-19 (a few samples of this study predate the infection). Cell type and time point are not known.

This chain connects TRBV6-5 to TRBJ2-6; 7 bases agree with TRBD2. Losses at the gene ends were 8 bases for V and 2 bases for J; bases not matched to a gene: 6. Germline CDR1 MNHEY, CDR2 SVGAGI. The CDR3 runs 15 residues. Here the CDR3 reads CASRGEGAGANVLTF. The CDR3 DNA reads as TGTGCCAGCCGGGGGGAAGGAGCTGGGGCCAACGTCCTGACTTTC.

The J gene is TRBJ2-5, the V gene TRBV28; D not resolved. Germline V gives CDR1 MDHEN, CDR2 SYDVKM. This CDR3 is built from 14 residues. V lost 1 base and J 4 bases, leaving 10 bases between the germline ends. The CDR3 bases are TGTGCCAGCAGTTTATCCGAGACCCCAGAGACCCAGTACTTC. Protein: CASSLSETPETQYF.

V is TRBV7-6 and J is TRBJ1-1; D uncertain. Germline loops: CDR1 SGHVS, CDR2 FNYEAQ. There are 14 residues in the CDR3. Trimming pared 4 bases from V and 4 bases from J, leaving 13 bases between. DNA for the CDR3: TGTGCCAGCAGCTCCGGGGTCTCTAGCACTGAAGCTTTCTTT. This gives the protein CASSSGVSSTEAFF.

The chain links TRBV20-1 to TRBJ2-7; 9 bases are shared with TRBD1. Trimming removed 5 bases from V and 4 bases from J; junction bases left unmatched: 6. Per the germline V gene, CDR1 is DFQATT and CDR2 is SNEGSKA (reference sequence). The CDR3 sequence is 13 residues long. The CDR3 region is CSARPGQGYEQYF. For the CDR3, the DNA is TGCAGTGCTCGTCCGGGACAGGGTTACGAGCAGTACTTC.

Judged by abundance, this clonotype is medium-sized. The chain combines TRBV2 with TRBJ2-3; D perhaps matches TRBD1 (5 bases). Germline V gives CDR1 SNHLY, CDR2 FYNNEI. The CDR3 loop spans 12 amino acids. The germline V and J ends were trimmed by 9 bases and 0 bases, with 7 bases remaining between them. The CDR3 nucleotides are TGTGCCAGAGGGGCTAGCACAGATACGCAGTATTTT. It codes for CARGASTDTQYF.

By sample share, this clonotype is medium-sized. Compared with germline, one end of the junction differs, possibly owing to a read error. This chain connects TRBV5-1 to TRBJ1-2; D not certain. The CDR3 is made up of 15 amino acids. From germline, CDR1 is SGHRS and CDR2 YFSETQ. CDR3 DNA sequence: TGCGCCAGCAGCTTGGATGTCTTCTCTAACTATGGCCACACCTTC. The encoded protein is CASSLDVFSNYGHTF.

This clonotype is categorized as medium-sized (0.01 to 0.1%). The V and J genes are TRBV6-5 and TRBJ2-7, with D possibly matching TRBD1 (6 bases). The ends were cut back, 5 bases at V and 7 bases at J, with 12 bases in the middle. CDR3 size: 12 residues. CDR1 and CDR2 from the germline V gene are MNHEY and SVGAGI. This CDR3 is CASSRQTGEQYF. For the CDR3, the DNA is TGTGCCAGCAGTAGACAAACAGGGGAGCAGTACTTC.

A few counts support this clonotype. The chain is built from TRBV20-1 and TRBJ2-7; TRBD2 matches at 8 bases. CDR3 length equals 14 residues. V shed 3 bases and J 5 bases; nucleotides not matched to a gene: 9. The germline V gene has CDR1 DFQATT and CDR2 SNEGSKA (reference sequence). CDR3 protein: CSARSGGEDHEQYF. CDR3 bases: TGCAGTGCTAGGTCCGGGGGGGAGGATCACGAGCAGTACTTC.

This chain joins TRBV6-6 and TRBJ2-3; D is unclear. Looked up from germline, CDR1 is MNHNY and CDR2 is SVGAGI (reference sequence). This CDR3 has 14 residues. V was shortened by 5 bases and J by 1 base, with 10 bases between the two germline ends. The CDR3 region has the DNA TGTGCCAGCAGTCTTATCCTCGGCACAGATACGCAGTATTTT. Encoded protein: CASSLILGTDTQYF.

This clonotype is termed medium-sized. The chain combines TRBV7-9 with TRBJ2-2; D perhaps matches TRBD1 (6 bases). The CDR3 extends over 14 amino acids. Trimming took off 11 bases at V and 1 base at J, with 14 bases between the two ends. Germline V gene sequence: CDR1 SEHNR, CDR2 FQNEAQ (reference sequence). CDR3 nucleotides: TGTGCCTATATGGGGGCCTTGAACACCGGGGAGCTGTTTTTT. This sequence encodes CAYMGALNTGELFF.

In its sample, this clonotype ranks as medium-sized. The V call is TRBV4-1, the J call TRBJ2-2, with 7 bases that match TRBD2. With 4 bases clipped from V and 4 bases from J, the junction kept 9 bases outside the gene matches. Germline-derived CDR1 and CDR2 are MGHRA and YSYEKL. The CDR3 loop spans 16 amino acids. The CDR3 nucleotides are TGCGCCAGCAGCCTCAGGGCCAGGGAGGGCACCGGGGAGCTGTTTTTT. It encodes CASSLRAREGTGELFF.

The chain joins TRBV5-4 to TRBJ2-3; D ambiguous. CDR3 length: 16 residues. V lost 4 bases, J lost 0 bases, and 15 bases lay in between. Germline V gene sequence: CDR1 SGHNT, CDR2 YYREEE (reference sequence). For the CDR3, the DNA is TGTGCCAGCAGCAGAGGACCGACGTCGAGCACAGATACGCAGTATTTT. This gives the protein CASSRGPTSSTDTQYF.

V gene TRBV7-9 combines with J gene TRBJ2-3; 9 nucleotides agree with TRBD1. Germline loops: CDR1 SEHNR, CDR2 FQNEAQ (reference sequence). The trim removed 1 base at V and 6 bases at J, leaving 2 bases unmatched. The CDR3 is 14 residues long. Here the CDR3 DNA reads TGTGCCAGCAGCTTAGAAGGACAGGGGGATACGCAGTATTTT. This encodes CASSLEGQGDTQYF. The full variable domain, its missing parts supplied by reference TRBV7-9 and TRBJ2-3, is DTGVSQNPRHKITKRGQNVTFRCDPISEHNRLYWYRQTLGQGPEFLTYFQNEAQLEKSRLLSDRFSAERPKGSFSTLEIQRTEQGDSAMYLCASSLEGQGDTQYFGPGTRLTVL.

By share of the sample, this clonotype is medium-sized. The gene calls are TRBV6-6 and TRBJ2-1, with 9 bases lining up with TRBD2. Germline lookup yields CDR1 MNHNY and CDR2 SVGAGI (reference sequence). Unmatched junction bases numbered 1, after V lost 3 bases and J lost 1 base. The CDR3 has 15 amino acids. As DNA, the CDR3 is TGTGCCAGCAGTTATGCGGGGGGGTCCTACAATGAGCAGTTCTTC. It specifies CASSYAGGSYNEQFF.

The V and J genes are TRBV5-1 and TRBJ1-3; D is unresolved. The length of the CDR3 is 14 residues. Per germline, CDR1 SGHRS and CDR2 YFSETQ. V was trimmed by 1 base and J by 10 bases, leaving 15 bases between them. CDR3: CASSLQIDMGTIYF. CDR3 DNA sequence: TGCGCCAGCAGCTTGCAGATCGATATGGGGACCATATATTTT.

The rearrangement joins TRBV7-8 to TRBJ1-4, with 12 positions matching TRBD1. Looked up from germline, CDR1 is SGHVS and CDR2 is FQNEAQ. J was trimmed by 7 bases and V by 5 bases; bases with no gene match: 8. This CDR3 has 16 residues. In DNA, the CDR3 is TGTGCCAGCAGCCCGAGGGGGACAGGGGGCGGTGAAAAACTGTTTTTT. Its translation is CASSPRGTGGGEKLFF.

Here the CDR3 DNA reads TGTGCCACCAGCATCACTAGCGGGTCCACAGATACGCAGTATTTT. As protein: CATSITSGSTDTQYF. The chain links TRBV15 to TRBJ2-3; TRBD2 matches at 9 bases. The germline V gene has CDR1 LNHNV and CDR2 YYDKDF (reference sequence). CDR3 length equals 15 residues. J was trimmed by 2 bases and V by 4 bases; bases with no gene match: 4.

V gene TRBV12-3 or TRBV12-4 combines with J gene TRBJ2-3; D is possibly TRBD1 or TRBD2 (5 bases each). The CDR3 sequence is 14 residues long. Trimming stripped 5 bases from V and 5 bases from J, with 14 bases between. The CDR3 region has the DNA TGTGCCAGCAGTGGCTGGGACCGCGGAGATACGCAGTATTTT. It specifies CASSGWDRGDTQYF.

The chain carries TRBV7-3 and TRBJ2-3, with 12 positions matching TRBD2. In germline, CDR1 is SGHTA, CDR2 FQGTGA. With 4 bases clipped from V and 1 base from J, the junction kept 6 bases outside the gene matches. CDR3 size: 17 residues. This CDR3 reads CASSSRLAGDRTDTQYF. The CDR3 DNA reads as TGTGCCAGCAGCTCGCGACTAGCGGGGGACCGCACAGATACGCAGTATTTT.

This clonotype was observed many times. V is TRBV7-6 and J is TRBJ1-1, with a possible D match to TRBD1 (5 bases). Germline CDR1 SGHVS, CDR2 FNYEAQ. Trimming pared 3 bases from V and 3 bases from J, leaving 11 bases between. The CDR3 runs 14 residues. This CDR3 reads CASSFRDADTEAFF. CDR3 in DNA: TGTGCCAGCAGCTTCAGGGATGCGGACACTGAAGCTTTCTTT.

The chain links TRBV6-6 to TRBJ2-5; TRBD1 aligns across 7 bases. The germline V gene has CDR1 MNHNY and CDR2 SVGAGI (reference sequence). The V segment lost 6 bases and the J segment 3 bases; nucleotides outside the gene matches: 4. The CDR3 is made up of 13 amino acids. The CDR3 is CASRVTGEETQYF. Here the CDR3 DNA reads TGTGCCAGCAGGGTTACAGGGGAAGAGACCCAGTACTTC.

Sample share makes this clonotype medium-sized. CDR3 coding DNA: TGTGCCAGCAGCTTAGTCGGGACAGGGGAAGAGACCCAGTACTTC. Encoded protein: CASSLVGTGEETQYF. This chain connects TRBV7-2 to TRBJ2-5; 10 nucleotides match TRBD1. Germline V gene sequence: CDR1 SGHTA, CDR2 FQGNSA. The CDR3 runs 15 residues. J lost 3 bases, V lost 1 base, and 2 bases had no gene match.

V gene TRBV7-2 combines with J gene TRBJ2-3; D may be TRBD2 (7 bases). Germline V CDR1 and CDR2: SGHTA, FQGNSA. V gave up 2 bases and J gave up 3 bases, with 21 bases separating them. The CDR3 has 18 amino acids. CDR3 sequence reads: CASSLSRTRRGRTDTQYF. CDR3 nucleotide sequence: TGTGCCAGCAGCTTATCCCGGACCCGGCGGGGGCGAACAGATACGCAGTATTTT.